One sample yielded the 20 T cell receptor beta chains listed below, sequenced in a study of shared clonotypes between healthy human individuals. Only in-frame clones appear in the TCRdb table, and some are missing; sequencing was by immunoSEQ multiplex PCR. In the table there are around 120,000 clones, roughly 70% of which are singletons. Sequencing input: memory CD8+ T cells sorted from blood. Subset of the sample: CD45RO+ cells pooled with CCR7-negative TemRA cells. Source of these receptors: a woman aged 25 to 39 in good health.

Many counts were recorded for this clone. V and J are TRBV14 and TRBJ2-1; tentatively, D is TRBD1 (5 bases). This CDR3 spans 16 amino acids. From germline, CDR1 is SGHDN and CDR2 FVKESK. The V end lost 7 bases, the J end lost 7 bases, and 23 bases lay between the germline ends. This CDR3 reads CASTSTAEMSGNEQFF. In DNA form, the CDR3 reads TGTGCCAGCACCTCAACGGCGGAGATGTCAGGGAATGAGCAGTTCTTC.

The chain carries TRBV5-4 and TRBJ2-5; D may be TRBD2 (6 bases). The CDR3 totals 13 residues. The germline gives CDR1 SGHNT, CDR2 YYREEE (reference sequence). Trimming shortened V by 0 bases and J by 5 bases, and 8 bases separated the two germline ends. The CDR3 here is CASSLGLEETQYF. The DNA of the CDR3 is TGTGCCAGCAGCTTGGGACTAGAGGAGACCCAGTACTTC. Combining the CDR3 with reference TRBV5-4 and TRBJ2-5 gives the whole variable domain ETGVTQSPTHLIKTRGQQVTLRCSSQSGHNTVSWYQQALGQGPQFIFQYYREEENGRGNFPPRFSGLQFPNYSSELNVNALELDDSALYLCASSLGLEETQYFGPGTRLLVL.

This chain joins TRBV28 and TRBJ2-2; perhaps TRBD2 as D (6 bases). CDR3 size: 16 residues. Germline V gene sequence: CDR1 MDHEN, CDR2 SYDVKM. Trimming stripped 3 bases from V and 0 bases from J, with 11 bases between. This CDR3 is CASSLFSGSNTGELFF. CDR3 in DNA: TGTGCCAGCAGTTTGTTTAGCGGTTCGAACACCGGGGAGCTGTTTTTT.

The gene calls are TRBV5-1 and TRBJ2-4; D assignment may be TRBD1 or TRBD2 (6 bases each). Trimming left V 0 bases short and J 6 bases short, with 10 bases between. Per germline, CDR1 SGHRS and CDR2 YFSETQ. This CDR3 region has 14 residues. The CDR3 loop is CASSLEGGLNIQYF. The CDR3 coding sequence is TGCGCCAGCAGCTTGGAGGGGGGTTTAAACATTCAGTACTTC. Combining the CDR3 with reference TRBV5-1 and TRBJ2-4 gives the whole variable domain KAGVTQTPRYLIKTRGQQVTLSCSPISGHRSVSWYQQTPGQGLQFLFEYFSETQRNKGNFPGRFSGRQFSNSRSEMNVSTLELGDSALYLCASSLEGGLNIQYFGAGTRLSVL.

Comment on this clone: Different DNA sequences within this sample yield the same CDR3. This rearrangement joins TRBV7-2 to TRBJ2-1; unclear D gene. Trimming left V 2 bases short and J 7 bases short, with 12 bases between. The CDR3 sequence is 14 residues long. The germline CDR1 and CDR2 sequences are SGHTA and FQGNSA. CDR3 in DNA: TGTGCCAGCAGCTTATCTTCTGTTTATAATGAGCAGTTCTTC. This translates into CASSLSSVYNEQFF.

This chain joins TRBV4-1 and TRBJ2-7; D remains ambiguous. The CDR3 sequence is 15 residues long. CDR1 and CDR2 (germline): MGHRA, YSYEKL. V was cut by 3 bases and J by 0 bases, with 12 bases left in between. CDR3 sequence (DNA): TGCGCCAGCAGCCATCGACAAGAACGCTCCTACGAGCAGTACTTC. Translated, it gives CASSHRQERSYEQYF.

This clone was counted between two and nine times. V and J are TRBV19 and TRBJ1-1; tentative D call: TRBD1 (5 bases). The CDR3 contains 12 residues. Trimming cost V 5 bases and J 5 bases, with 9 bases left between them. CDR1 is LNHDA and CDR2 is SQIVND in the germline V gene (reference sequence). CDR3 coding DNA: TGTGCCAGTAGTTCCTGGGGGACTGAAGCTTTCTTT. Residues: CASSSWGTEAFF.

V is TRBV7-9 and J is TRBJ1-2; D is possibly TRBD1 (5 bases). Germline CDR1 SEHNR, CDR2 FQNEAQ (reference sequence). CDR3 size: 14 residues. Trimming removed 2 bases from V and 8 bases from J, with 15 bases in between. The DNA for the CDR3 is TGTGCCAGCAGCTTATCAGTTGCAGGGTACGGCTACACCTTC. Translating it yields CASSLSVAGYGYTF.

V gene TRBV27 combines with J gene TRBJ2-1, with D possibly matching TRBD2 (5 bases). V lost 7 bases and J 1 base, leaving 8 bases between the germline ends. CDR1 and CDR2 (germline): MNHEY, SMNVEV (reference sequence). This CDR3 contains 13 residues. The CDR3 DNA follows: TGTGCCAGCACCGGGAAGTCCTACAATGAGCAGTTCTTC. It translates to CASTGKSYNEQFF.

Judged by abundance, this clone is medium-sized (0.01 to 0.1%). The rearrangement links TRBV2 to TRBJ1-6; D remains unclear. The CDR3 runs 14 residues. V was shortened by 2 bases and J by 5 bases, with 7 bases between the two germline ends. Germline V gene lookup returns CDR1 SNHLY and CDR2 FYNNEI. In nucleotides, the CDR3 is TGTGCCAGCAGTGAAAGGAGTGATAATTCACCCCTCCACTTT. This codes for CASSERSDNSPLHF.

The CDR3, as DNA: TGTGCCAGCACCCAAGCGGGAGGGTCCTACAATGAGCAGTTCTTC. It codes for CASTQAGGSYNEQFF. V and J are TRBV6-5 and TRBJ2-1, with 10 nucleotides matching TRBD2. Per the germline V gene, CDR1 is MNHEY and CDR2 is SVGAGI. This CDR3 has 15 residues. V trimming: 7 bases; J trimming: 1 base; junction bases outside the gene matches: 4.

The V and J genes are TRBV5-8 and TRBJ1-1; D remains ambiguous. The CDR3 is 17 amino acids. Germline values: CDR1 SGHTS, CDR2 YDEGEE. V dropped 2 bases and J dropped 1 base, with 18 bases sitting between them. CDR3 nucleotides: TGTGCCAGCAGCTTCTATCTCACCGGGCGAGAGAACACTGAAGCTTTCTTT. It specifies CASSFYLTGRENTEAFF.

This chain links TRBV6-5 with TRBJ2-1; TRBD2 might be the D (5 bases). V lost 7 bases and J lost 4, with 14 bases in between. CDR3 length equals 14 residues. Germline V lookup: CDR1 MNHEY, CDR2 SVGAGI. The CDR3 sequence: CASKFGGQYNEQFF. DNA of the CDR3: TGTGCCAGCAAATTTGGCGGGCAATACAATGAGCAGTTCTTC.

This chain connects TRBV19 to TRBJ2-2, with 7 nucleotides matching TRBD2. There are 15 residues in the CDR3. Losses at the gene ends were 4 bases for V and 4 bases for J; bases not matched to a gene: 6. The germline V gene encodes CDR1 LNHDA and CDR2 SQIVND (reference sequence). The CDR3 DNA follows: TGTGCCAGTAGTAGCGGGGGTCGGGGCACCGGGGAGCTGTTTTTT. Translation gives CASSSGGRGTGELFF.

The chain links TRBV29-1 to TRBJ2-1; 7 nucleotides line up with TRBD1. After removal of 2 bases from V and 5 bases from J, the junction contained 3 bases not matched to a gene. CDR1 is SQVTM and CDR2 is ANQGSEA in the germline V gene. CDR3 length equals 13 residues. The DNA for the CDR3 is TGCAGCGTTGAACGGGACAGAAACAATGAGCAGTTCTTC. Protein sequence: CSVERDRNNEQFF.

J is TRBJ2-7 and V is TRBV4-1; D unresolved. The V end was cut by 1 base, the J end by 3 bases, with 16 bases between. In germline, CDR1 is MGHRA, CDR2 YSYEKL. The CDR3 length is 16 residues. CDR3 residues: CASSQVVFGEHYEQYF. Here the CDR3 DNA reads TGCGCCAGCAGCCAAGTTGTCTTCGGAGAACACTACGAGCAGTACTTC.

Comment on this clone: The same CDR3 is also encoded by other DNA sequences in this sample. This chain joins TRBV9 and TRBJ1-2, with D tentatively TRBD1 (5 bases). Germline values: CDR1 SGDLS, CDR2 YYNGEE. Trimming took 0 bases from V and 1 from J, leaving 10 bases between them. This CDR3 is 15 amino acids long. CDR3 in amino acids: CASSVGSGGNYGYTF. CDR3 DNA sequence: TGTGCCAGCAGCGTAGGGTCCGGGGGTAACTATGGCTACACCTTC.

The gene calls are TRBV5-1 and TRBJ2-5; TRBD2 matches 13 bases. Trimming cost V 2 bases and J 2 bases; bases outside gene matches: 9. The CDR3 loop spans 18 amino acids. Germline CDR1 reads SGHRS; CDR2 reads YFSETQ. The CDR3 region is CASSLGIGTSGTQETQYF. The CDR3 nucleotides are TGCGCCAGCAGCTTAGGAATCGGGACTAGCGGGACTCAAGAGACCCAGTACTTC.

CDR3 coding DNA: TGCGCCAGCAGCTTGGCCGACAGGGATTTAGGCGAGCAGTACTTC. Translated, it gives CASSLADRDLGEQYF. The chain carries TRBV5-1 and TRBJ2-7; the match to TRBD1 covers 7 bases. The CDR3 sequence is 15 residues long. Germline V CDR1 and CDR2: SGHRS, YFSETQ. V shed 0 bases and J 6 bases; nucleotides not matched to a gene: 9.

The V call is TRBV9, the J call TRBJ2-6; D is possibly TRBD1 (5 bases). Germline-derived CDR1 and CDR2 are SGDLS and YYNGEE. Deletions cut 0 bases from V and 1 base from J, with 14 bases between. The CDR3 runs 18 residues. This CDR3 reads CASSVDVTVLSGANVLTF. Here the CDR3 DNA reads TGTGCCAGCAGCGTAGATGTGACAGTACTTTCTGGGGCCAACGTCCTGACTTTC.